This is a list of T cell receptor beta chains from one sample in a study of radiation and T cells in renal cell carcinoma. This table comes from immunoSEQ multiplex PCR, and its TCRdb copy is limited to in-frame clones, with some not included. The sample holds approximately 75,000 clones, around 80% seen once. The sample in question was blood, obtained from a patient whose treatment included radiotherapy and nephrectomy. Receptors were obtained from a man between 60 and 75 years old with renal cell carcinoma. Both conserved end residues are part of each CDR3. D genes are given only for firm matches. Only part of the rows carry a size: once, few, many, or a class if the clone is expanded.

NA	TRBD1	TRBV6-1	TRBJ1-5	CATHGTGVQPQHF	TGTGCCACTCACGGGACAGGGGTTCAGCCCCAGCATTTT
NA	NA	TRBV28	TRBJ2-7	CASRFHSSYEQYF	TGTGCCAGCAGGTTCCACAGCTCCTACGAGCAGTACTTC
once	NA	TRBV7-9	TRBJ2-3	CASSARRDGRVPTDTQYF	TGTGCCAGCAGCGCACGACGGGATGGTAGGGTACCCACAGATACGCAGTATTTT
NA	NA	TRBV18	TRBJ2-2	CASSIQGIAGELFF	TGTGCCAGCTCAATCCAGGGGATCGCCGGGGAGCTGTTTTTT
once	TRBD1	TRBV7-9	TRBJ1-4	CASTPWTGGNEKLFF	TGTGCCAGCACCCCCTGGACAGGGGGGAATGAAAAACTGTTTTTT
NA	TRBD2	TRBV11-1	TRBJ2-7	CASSLGAGGGYEQYF	TGTGCCAGCAGCTTAGGGGCGGGAGGCGGCTACGAGCAGTACTTC
NA	TRBD2	TRBV27	TRBJ2-4	CASSSGLAGEGKNIQYF	TGTGCCAGCAGTTCCGGACTAGCGGGGGAGGGGAAAAACATTCAGTACTTC
NA	NA	TRBV7-7	TRBJ2-2	CAVDGNTGELFF	TGTGCCGTGGACGGGAACACCGGGGAGCTGTTTTTT
NA	TRBD1	TRBV7-2	TRBJ2-7	CASSLGQGVGEQYF	TGTGCCAGCAGCTTAGGCCAGGGGGTAGGCGAGCAGTACTTC
NA	NA	TRBV7-2	TRBJ2-1	CASSLVVGEQFF	TGTGCCAGCAGCTTAGTTGTCGGTGAGCAGTTCTTC
NA	NA	TRBV27	TRBJ1-4	CASSLTGPKGEKLFF	TGTGCCAGCAGTTTAACGGGCCCTAAGGGTGAAAAACTGTTTTTT
NA	NA	TRBV27	TRBJ2-6	CASSFPGPSGANVLTF	TGTGCCAGCAGTTTCCCCGGACCTTCTGGGGCCAACGTCCTGACTTTC
NA	TRBD2	TRBV27	TRBJ2-3	CASSASYAAGETDTQYF	TGTGCCAGCAGCGCCTCCTACGCAGCGGGAGAGACAGATACGCAGTATTTT
NA	NA	TRBV4-1	TRBJ2-7	CASSYKPPGPSGEQYF	TGCGCCAGCAGCTACAAGCCCCCGGGCCCCTCGGGGGAGCAGTACTTC
NA	NA	TRBV11-2	TRBJ2-7	CASSLIRDRLVEQYF	TGTGCCAGCAGCTTGATTAGGGATAGGCTGGTCGAGCAGTACTTC
NA	NA	TRBV6-5	TRBJ1-4	CASSYSPGGTNEKLFF	TGTGCCAGCAGTTACTCACCCGGTGGGACTAATGAAAAACTGTTTTTT
NA	NA	TRBV7-3	TRBJ1-4	CASSTFRGEKLFF	TGTGCCAGCAGCACGTTCAGGGGTGAAAAACTGTTTTTT